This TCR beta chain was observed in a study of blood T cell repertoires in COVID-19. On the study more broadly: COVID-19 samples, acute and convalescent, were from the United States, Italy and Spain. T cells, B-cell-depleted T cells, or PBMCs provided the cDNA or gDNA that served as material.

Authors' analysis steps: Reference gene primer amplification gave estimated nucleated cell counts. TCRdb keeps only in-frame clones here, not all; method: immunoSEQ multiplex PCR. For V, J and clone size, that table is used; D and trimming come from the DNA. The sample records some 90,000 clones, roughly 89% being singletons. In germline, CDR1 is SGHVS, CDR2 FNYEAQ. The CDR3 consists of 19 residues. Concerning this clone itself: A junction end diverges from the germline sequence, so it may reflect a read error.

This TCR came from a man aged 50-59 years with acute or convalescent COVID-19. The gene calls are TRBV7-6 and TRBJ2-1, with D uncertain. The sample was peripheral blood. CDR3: CASSLARKYTRVSHNEQFF. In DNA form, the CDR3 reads TGTGCCAGCAGCTTAGCTAGGAAGTATACTCGGGTCTCCCACAATGAGCAGTTCTTC. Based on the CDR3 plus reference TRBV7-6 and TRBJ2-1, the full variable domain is GAGVSQSPRYKVTKRGQDVALRCDPISGHVSLYWYRQALGQGPEFLTYFNYEAQQDKSGLPNDRFSAERPEGSISTLTIQRTEQRDSAMYRCASSLARKYTRVSHNEQFFGPGTRLTVL.